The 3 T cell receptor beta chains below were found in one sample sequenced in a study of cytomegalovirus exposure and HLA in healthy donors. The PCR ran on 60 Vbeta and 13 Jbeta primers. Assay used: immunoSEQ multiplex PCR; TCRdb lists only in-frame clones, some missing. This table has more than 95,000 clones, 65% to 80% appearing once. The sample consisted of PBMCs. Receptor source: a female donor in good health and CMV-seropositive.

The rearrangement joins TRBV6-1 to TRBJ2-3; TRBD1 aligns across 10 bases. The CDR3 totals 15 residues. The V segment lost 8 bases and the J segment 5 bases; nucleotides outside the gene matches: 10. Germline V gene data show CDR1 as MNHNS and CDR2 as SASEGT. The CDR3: CASWTGQGDRDTQYF. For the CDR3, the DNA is TGTGCCAGCTGGACAGGACAGGGGGATAGAGATACGCAGTATTTT.

The CDR3 loop is CASSPSGGTSYNEQFF. The CDR3 DNA reads TGTGCCAGCTCACCAAGTGGAGGGACCTCCTACAATGAGCAGTTCTTC. This chain links TRBV18 with TRBJ2-1; maybe TRBD2 (6 bases). The V and J ends lost 2 bases and 0 bases respectively, with 11 bases between them. The CDR3 totals 16 residues. The germline gives CDR1 KGHSH, CDR2 LQKENI. Full variable domain (missing parts from reference TRBV18 and TRBJ2-1): NAGVMQNPRHLVRRRGQEARLRCSPMKGHSHVYWYRQLPEEGLKFMVYLQKENIIDESGMPKERFSAEFPKEGPSILRIQQVVRGDSAAYFCASSPSGGTSYNEQFFGPGTRLTVL.

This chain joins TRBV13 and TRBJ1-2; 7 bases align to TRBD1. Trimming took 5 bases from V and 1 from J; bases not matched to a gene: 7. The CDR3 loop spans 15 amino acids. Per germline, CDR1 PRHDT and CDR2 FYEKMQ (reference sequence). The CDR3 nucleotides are TGTGCCAGCAGCCCAGGGGACAGTGTTAACTATGGCTACACCTTC. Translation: CASSPGDSVNYGYTF.